The 10 T cell receptor beta chains below all came from one sample that was sequenced in a study of T-cell memory formation after mild COVID-19. From the 5' RACE reads, TCRdb called clonotypes with MiXCR, one entry per CDR3 protein. Counted here are some 410,000 distinct CDR3 sequences, more than 20% occurring once; the ten biggest clones make up about an eighth. What was sequenced was PBMCs or a T cell subset sorted from them (not recorded which). The receptor source for this set is an adult woman who had mild COVID-19 (a few samples of this study predate the infection). Cell type and time point are not known.

This chain uses TRBV5-1 with TRBJ2-1; D ambiguous. This CDR3 spans 14 amino acids. V was cut by 2 bases and J by 9 bases, with 15 bases left in between. The germline gives CDR1 SGHRS, CDR2 YFSETQ. This CDR3 is CASSFSGESLEQFF. CDR3 DNA sequence: TGCGCCAGCAGCTTTTCTGGAGAGTCGCTTGAGCAGTTCTTC.

This clonotype was counted ten times or more. The chain carries TRBV12-3 or TRBV12-4 and TRBJ2-2; 7 bases are a match to TRBD1. Germline trimming cut 8 bases from V and 2 bases from J; bases unmatched to any gene: 8. CDR3 length: 15 amino acids. CDR3 in DNA: TGTGCCAGCGGATCCAACAGGGGAAACACCGGGGAGCTGTTTTTT. Its protein product is CASGSNRGNTGELFF.

The chain uses TRBV5-1 and TRBJ2-7; 7 nucleotides agree with TRBD2. V shed 5 bases and J 1 base; nucleotides not matched to a gene: 6. The CDR3 is made up of 14 amino acids. CDR1 is SGHRS, CDR2 YFSETQ, per germline. CDR3 nucleotides: TGCGCCAGCAGGTGGGGCGGGGGTTCCTACGAGCAGTACTTC. This gives the protein CASRWGGGSYEQYF.

This clonotype was counted a few times. In DNA, the CDR3 is TGTGCCAGCAGGCGGGAGCTGAACACTGAAGCTTTCTTT. It is translated as CASRRELNTEAFF. V gene TRBV7-2 combines with J gene TRBJ1-1; no firm D call. Trimming took 6 bases from V and 0 from J, leaving 8 bases between them. Germline-derived CDR1 and CDR2 are SGHTA and FQGNSA. CDR3 length: 13 amino acids.

This clonotype has at least ten counts. The chain employs TRBV12-3 or TRBV12-4 and TRBJ2-2, with unresolved D. V dropped 3 bases and J dropped 7 bases, with 21 bases sitting between them. There are 17 residues in the CDR3. The CDR3 sequence: CASSFLGGTTLSGELFF. CDR3 bases: TGTGCCAGCAGTTTTTTGGGTGGCACGACGCTTAGCGGGGAGCTGTTTTTT.

The CDR3 loop reads CASSQALTGNYEQYF. Here the CDR3 DNA reads TGTGCCAGCAGCCAAGCTCTGACGGGGAACTACGAGCAGTACTTC. V and J are TRBV4-2 and TRBJ2-7, with D possibly matching TRBD2 (5 bases). The ends were cut back, 1 base at V and 3 bases at J, with 13 bases in the middle. CDR3 length equals 15 residues. Looked up from germline, CDR1 is LGHNA and CDR2 is YNFKEQ.

Written as DNA, the CDR3 is TGTGCCAGCAGTGCCTCGGGACGACATGCCTTTAGCTCCTACAATGAGCAGTTCTTC. It translates to CASSASGRHAFSSYNEQFF. V gene TRBV7-8 combines with J gene TRBJ2-1, with D perhaps assigned TRBD1 or TRBD2 (5 bases each). V gave up 6 bases and J gave up 0 bases, with 24 bases separating them. Germline values: CDR1 SGHVS, CDR2 FQNEAQ. The CDR3 runs to 19 residues.

This clonotype was recorded a few times. This chain uses TRBV6-5 with TRBJ2-7; 8 nucleotides agree with TRBD2. Germline V gene data show CDR1 as MNHEY and CDR2 as SVGAGI. This CDR3 is built from 12 residues. Unmatched junction bases numbered 3, after V lost 5 bases and J lost 6 bases. The DNA of the CDR3 is TGTGCCAGCAGTCGCGGGGGGTTCGAGCAGTACTTC. Its protein is CASSRGGFEQYF.

On this clonotype: The junction departs from the called germline gene at one end, perhaps through a read error. The V gene is TRBV20-1, the J gene TRBJ2-3; D assignment may be TRBD1 or TRBD2 (5 bases each). Germline CDR1 reads DFQATT; CDR2 reads SNEGSKA (reference sequence). The CDR3 is 13 residues long. CDR3 coding DNA: TGCAGTGCTAGGGCCGTTTATGGGACGGCGTCCTTTTTT. The encoded protein is CSARAVYGTASFF.

This clonotype appeared a few times. The chain is built from TRBV12-3 or TRBV12-4 and TRBJ1-3; no clear D gene. The CDR3 contains 12 residues. V lost 4 bases to trimming and J lost 8 bases, with 9 bases between them. Written as DNA, the CDR3 is TGTGCCAGCAGTTGGTTTGGGGACACCATATATTTT. It encodes CASSWFGDTIYF.